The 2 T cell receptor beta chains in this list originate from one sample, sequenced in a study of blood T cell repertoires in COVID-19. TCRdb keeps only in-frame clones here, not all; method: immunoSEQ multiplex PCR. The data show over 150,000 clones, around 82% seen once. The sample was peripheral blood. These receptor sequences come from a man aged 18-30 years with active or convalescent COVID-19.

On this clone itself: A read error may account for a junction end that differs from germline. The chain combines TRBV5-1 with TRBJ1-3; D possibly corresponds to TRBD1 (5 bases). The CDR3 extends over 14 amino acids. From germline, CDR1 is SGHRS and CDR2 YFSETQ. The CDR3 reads CASSSRTYGDTIYF. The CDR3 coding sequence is TGCGCCAGCAGCTCCCGGACATATGGAGACACCATATATTTT.

CDR3 sequence (DNA): TGTGCCAGCTTCTATCGAGAAGTCGGCACTGAAGCTTTCTTT. This encodes CASFYREVGTEAFF. The chain combines TRBV5-6 with TRBJ1-1; D gene unclear. This CDR3 is 14 amino acids long. Trimming cost V 7 bases and J 4 bases, with 17 bases left between them. The germline V gene encodes CDR1 SGHDT and CDR2 YYEEEE. Filled out from reference TRBV5-6 and TRBJ1-1, the complete variable domain reads DAGVTQSPTHLIKTRGQQVTLRCSPKSGHDTVSWYQQALGQGPQFIFQYYEEEERQRGNFPDRFSGHQFPNYSSELNVNALLLGDSALYLCASFYREVGTEAFFGQGTRLTVV.